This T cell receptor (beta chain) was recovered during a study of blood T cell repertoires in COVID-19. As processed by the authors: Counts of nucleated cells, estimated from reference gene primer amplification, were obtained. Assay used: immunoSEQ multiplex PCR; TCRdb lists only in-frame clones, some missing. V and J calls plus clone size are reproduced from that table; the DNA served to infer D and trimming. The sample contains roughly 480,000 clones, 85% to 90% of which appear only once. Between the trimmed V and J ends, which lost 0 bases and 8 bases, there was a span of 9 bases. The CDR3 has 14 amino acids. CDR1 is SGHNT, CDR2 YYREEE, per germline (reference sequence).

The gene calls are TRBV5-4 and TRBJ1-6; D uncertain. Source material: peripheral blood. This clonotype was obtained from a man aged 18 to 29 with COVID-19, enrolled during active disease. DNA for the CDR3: TGTGCCAGCAGCTTGGACACCCGTGATTCACCCCTCCACTTT. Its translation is CASSLDTRDSPLHF.